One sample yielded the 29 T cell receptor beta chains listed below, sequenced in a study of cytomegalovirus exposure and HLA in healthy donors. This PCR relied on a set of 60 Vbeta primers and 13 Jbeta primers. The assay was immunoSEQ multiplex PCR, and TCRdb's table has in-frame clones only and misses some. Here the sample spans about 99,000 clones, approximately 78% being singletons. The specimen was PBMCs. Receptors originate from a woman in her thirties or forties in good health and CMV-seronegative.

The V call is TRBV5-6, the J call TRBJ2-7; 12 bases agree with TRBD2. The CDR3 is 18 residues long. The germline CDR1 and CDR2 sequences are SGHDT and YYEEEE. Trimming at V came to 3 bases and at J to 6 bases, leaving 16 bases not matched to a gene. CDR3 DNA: TGTGCCAGCAGCTCCGAGACAGGAAGGACTAGCGGGACTTTCGAGCAGTACTTC. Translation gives CASSSETGRTSGTFEQYF.

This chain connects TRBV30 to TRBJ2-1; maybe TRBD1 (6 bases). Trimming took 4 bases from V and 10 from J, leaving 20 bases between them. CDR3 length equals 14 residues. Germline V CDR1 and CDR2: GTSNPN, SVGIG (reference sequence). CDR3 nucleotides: TGTGCCTGGACTGGTGTTTTTGGGGGCCAAGAGCAGTTCTTC. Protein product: CAWTGVFGGQEQFF.

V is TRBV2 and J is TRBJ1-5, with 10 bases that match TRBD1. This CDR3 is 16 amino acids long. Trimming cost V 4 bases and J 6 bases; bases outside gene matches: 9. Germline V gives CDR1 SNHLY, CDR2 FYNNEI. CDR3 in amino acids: CASSVRRQGAGQPQHF. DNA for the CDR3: TGTGCCAGCAGTGTCCGCCGACAGGGGGCAGGTCAGCCCCAGCATTTT.

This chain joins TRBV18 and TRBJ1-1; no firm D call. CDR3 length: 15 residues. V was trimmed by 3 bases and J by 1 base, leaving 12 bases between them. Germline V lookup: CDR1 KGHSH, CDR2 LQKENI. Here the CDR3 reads CASSPLGVPNTEAFF. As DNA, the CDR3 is TGTGCCAGCTCACCCCTCGGGGTGCCGAACACTGAAGCTTTCTTT.

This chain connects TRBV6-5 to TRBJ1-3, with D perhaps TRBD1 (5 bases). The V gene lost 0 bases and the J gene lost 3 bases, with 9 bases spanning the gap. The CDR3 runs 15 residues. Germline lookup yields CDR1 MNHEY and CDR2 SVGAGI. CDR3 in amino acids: CASSYSEGLGNTIYF. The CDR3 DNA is TGTGCCAGCAGTTACTCGGAGGGGCTTGGAAACACCATATATTTT.

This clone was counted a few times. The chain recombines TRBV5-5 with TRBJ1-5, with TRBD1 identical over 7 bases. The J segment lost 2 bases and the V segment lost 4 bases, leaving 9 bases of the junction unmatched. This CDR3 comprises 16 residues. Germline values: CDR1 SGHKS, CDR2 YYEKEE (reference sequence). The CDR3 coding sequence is TGTGCCAGCAGCCCGCTCGAGGGGGCTGGCAATCAGCCCCAGCATTTT. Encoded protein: CASSPLEGAGNQPQHF.

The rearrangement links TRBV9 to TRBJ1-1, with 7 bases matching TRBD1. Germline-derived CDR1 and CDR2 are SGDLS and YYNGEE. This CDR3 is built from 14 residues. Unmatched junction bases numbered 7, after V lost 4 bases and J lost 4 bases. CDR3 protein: CASSPRQGSTEAFF. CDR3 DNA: TGTGCCAGCAGCCCTCGACAGGGTAGCACTGAAGCTTTCTTT.

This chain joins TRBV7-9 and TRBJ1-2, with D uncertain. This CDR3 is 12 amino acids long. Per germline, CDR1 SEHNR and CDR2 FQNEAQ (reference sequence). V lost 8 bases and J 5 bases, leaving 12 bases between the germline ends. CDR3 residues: CASAFEAYGYTF. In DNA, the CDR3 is TGTGCCAGCGCCTTTGAGGCGTATGGCTACACCTTC.

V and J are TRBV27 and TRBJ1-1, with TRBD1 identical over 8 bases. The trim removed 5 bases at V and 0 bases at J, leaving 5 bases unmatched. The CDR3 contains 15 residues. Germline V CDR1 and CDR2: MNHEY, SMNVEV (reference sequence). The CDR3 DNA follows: TGTGCCAGCAGTGAGACAGGGGCGATGAACACTGAAGCTTTCTTT. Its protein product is CASSETGAMNTEAFF.

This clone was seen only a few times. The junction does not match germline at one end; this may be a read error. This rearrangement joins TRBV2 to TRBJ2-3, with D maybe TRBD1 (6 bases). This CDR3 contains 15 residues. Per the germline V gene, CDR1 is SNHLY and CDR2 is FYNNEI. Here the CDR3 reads CASREDRSSTDTQYF. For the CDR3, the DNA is TGTGCCAGCAGGGAAGACAGGTCTAGCACAGATACGCAGTATTTT.

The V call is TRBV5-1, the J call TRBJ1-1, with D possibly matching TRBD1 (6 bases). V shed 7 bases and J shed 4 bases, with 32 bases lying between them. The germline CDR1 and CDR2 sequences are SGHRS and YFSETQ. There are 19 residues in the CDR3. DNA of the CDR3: TGCGCCAGCCAGCTGGCGCCCTCAGGGGCTTTTATGATCGGCACTGAAGCTTTCTTT. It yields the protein CASQLAPSGAFMIGTEAFF.

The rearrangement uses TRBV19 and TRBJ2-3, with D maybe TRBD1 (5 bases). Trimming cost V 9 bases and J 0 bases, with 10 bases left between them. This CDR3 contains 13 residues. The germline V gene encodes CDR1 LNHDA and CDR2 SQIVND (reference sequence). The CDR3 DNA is TGTGCCAGCTCGACAGAGAGCACAGATACGCAGTATTTT. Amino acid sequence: CASSTESTDTQYF.

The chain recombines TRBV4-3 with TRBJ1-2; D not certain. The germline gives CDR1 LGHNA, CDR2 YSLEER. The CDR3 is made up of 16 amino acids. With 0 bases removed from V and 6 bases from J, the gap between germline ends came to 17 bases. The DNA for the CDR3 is TGCGCCAGCAGCCAAGAGCCCAACGTAGGTAGCCATGGCTACACCTTC. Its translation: CASSQEPNVGSHGYTF.

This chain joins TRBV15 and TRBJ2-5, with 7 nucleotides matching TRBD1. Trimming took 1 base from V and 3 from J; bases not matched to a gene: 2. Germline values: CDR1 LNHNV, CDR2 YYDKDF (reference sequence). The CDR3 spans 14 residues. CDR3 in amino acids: CATSRGQGKETQYF. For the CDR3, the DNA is TGTGCCACCAGCAGAGGACAGGGAAAAGAGACCCAGTACTTC.

CDR3 nucleotides: TGTGCCAGCAGATCACTCCGGGACAACTCCTACGAGCAGTACTTC. It encodes CASRSLRDNSYEQYF. The chain has TRBV7-2 and TRBJ2-7; possible D gene TRBD1, 6 bases. CDR1 is SGHTA, CDR2 FQGNSA, per germline. The CDR3 is 15 amino acids. V was trimmed by 6 bases and J by 0 bases, leaving 15 bases between them.

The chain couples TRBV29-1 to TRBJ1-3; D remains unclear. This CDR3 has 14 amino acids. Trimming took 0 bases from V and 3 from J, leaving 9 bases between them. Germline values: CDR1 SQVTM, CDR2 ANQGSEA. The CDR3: CSVEDRSGGNTIYF. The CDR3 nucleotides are TGCAGCGTTGAAGATCGGTCGGGTGGAAACACCATATATTTT.

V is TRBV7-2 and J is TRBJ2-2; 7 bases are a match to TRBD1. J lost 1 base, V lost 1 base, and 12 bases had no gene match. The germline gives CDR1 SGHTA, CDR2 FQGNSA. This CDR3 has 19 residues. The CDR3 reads CASSLGTGAGLENTGELFF. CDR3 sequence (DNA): TGTGCCAGCAGCTTAGGTACAGGGGCGGGCCTGGAGAACACCGGGGAGCTGTTTTTT.

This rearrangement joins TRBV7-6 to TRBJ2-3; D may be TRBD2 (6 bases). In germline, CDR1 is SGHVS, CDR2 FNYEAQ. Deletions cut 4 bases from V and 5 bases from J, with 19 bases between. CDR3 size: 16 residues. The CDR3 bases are TGTGCCAGCAGCTCATCTCCGGGACTGAGGGAAGATACGCAGTATTTT. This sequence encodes CASSSSPGLREDTQYF.

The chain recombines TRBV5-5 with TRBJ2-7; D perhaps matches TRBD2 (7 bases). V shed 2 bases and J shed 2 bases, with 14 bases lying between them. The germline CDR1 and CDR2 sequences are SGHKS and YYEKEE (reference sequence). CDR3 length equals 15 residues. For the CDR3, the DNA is TGTGCCAGCAGCTTCGTAGGGGGACTACCCTACGAGCAGTACTTC. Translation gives CASSFVGGLPYEQYF.

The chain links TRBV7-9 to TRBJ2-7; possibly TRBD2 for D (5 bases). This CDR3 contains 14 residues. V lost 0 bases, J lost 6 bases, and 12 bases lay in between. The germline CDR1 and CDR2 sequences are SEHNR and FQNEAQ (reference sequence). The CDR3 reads CASSLALGSGEQYF. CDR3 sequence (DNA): TGTGCCAGCAGCTTAGCCCTAGGGAGCGGCGAGCAGTACTTC.

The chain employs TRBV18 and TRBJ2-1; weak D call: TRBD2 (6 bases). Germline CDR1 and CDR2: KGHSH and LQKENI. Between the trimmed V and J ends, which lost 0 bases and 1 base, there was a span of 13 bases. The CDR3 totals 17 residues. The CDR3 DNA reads TGTGCCAGCTCACCACCGCTCGGGAGTGCTTCCTACAATGAGCAGTTCTTC. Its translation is CASSPPLGSASYNEQFF.

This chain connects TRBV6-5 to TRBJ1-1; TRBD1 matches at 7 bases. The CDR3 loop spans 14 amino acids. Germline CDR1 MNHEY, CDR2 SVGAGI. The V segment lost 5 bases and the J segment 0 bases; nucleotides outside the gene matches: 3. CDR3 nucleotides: TGTGCCAGCAGTCGGGACAGCCTGAACACTGAAGCTTTCTTT. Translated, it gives CASSRDSLNTEAFF.

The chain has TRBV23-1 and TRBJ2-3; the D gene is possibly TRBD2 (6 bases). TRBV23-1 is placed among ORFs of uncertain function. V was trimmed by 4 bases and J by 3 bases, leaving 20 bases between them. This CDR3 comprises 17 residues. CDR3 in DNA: TGCGCCAGCAGTCGACTGGCTGGGGGAGGTGAGACAGATACGCAGTATTTT. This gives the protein CASSRLAGGGETDTQYF.

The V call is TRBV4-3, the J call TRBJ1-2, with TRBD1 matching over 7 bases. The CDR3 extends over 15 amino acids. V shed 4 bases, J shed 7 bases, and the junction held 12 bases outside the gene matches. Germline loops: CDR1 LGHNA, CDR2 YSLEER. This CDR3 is CASSLSLQGLGGYTF. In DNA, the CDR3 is TGCGCCAGCAGCCTAAGCCTACAGGGGCTAGGTGGCTACACCTTC.

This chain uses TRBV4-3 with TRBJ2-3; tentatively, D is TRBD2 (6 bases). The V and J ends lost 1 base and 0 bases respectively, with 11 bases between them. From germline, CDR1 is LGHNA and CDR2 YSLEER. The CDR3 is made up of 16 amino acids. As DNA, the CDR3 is TGCGCCAGCAGCCAAGTTGTAGCGGCTAGCACAGATACGCAGTATTTT. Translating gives CASSQVVAASTDTQYF.

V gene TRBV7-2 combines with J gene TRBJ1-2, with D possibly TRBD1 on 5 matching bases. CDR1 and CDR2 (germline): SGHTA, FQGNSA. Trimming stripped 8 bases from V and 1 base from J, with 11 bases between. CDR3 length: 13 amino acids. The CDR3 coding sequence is TGTGCCAGCCGACAGAATAATAACTATGGCTACACCTTC. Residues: CASRQNNNYGYTF. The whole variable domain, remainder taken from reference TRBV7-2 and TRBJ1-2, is GAGVSQSPSNKVTEKGKDVELRCDPISGHTALYWYRQSLGQGLEFLIYFQGNSAPDKSGLPSDRFSAERTGGSVSTLTIQRTQQEDSAVYLCASRQNNNYGYTFGSGTRLTVV.

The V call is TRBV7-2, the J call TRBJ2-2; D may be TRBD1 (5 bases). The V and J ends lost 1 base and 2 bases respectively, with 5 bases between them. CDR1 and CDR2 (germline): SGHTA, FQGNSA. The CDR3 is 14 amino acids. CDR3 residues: CASSLGTNTGELFF. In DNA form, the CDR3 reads TGTGCCAGCAGCTTAGGGACAAACACCGGGGAGCTGTTTTTT.

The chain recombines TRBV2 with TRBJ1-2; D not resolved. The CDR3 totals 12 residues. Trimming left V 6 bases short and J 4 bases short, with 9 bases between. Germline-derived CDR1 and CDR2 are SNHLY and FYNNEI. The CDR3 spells CASSPGSYGYTF. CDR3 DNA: TGTGCCAGCAGCCCCGGGTCCTATGGCTACACCTTC.

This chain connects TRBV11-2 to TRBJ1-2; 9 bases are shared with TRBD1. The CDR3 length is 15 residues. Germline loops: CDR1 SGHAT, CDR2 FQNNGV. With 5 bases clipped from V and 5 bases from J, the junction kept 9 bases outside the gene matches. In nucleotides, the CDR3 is TGTGCCAGCAGCCCGGGGGACAGGGATTCATATGGCTACACCTTC. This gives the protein CASSPGDRDSYGYTF.